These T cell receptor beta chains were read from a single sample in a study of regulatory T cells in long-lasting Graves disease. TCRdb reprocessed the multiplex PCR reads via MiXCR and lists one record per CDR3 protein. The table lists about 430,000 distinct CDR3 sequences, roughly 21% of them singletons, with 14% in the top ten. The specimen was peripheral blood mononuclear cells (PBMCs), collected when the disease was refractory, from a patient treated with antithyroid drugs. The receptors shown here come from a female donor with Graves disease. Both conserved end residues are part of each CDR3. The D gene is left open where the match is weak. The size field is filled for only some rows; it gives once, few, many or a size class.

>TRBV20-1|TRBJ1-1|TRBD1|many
TGCAGTGCTAGCGGGACAGGGGTTCACACTGAAGCTTTCTTT
CSASGTGVHTEAFF
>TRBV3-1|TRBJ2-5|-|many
TGTGCCACATTAGCGGATACCCAAGAGACCCAGTACTTC
CATLADTQETQYF
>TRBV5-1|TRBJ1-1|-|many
TGCGCCAGCAGCTTGTATAGCTCCGCTGAAGCTTTCTTT
CASSLYSSAEAFF
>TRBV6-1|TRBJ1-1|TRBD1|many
TGTGCCAGCTCACCAGCTAGACAGGGGAGGAGCGGGAACACTGAAGCTTTCTTT
CASSPARQGRSGNTEAFF
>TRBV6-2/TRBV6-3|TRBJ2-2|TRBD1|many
TGTGCCAGCAGTTGGGGGACAGGGAACACCGGGGAGCTGTTTTTT
CASSWGTGNTGELFF
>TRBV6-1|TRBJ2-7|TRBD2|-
TGTGCCAGCCGGTATCGGGAGGCCCCCTACGAGCAGTACTTC
CASRYREAPYEQYF
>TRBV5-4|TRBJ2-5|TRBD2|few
TGTGCCAGCAGTTCAAAAAGAGCGGGAGGCGGAGAGACCCAGTACTTC
CASSSKRAGGGETQYF
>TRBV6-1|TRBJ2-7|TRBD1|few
TGTGCCAGCAGCCCGGCTATCGGACAGGGGAACTACGAGCAGTACTTC
CASSPAIGQGNYEQYF
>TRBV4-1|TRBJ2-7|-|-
TGCGCCAGCAGCCAAGGTAGGATCGGCTACGAGCAGTACTTC
CASSQGRIGYEQYF
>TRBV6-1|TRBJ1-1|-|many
TGTGCCAGCAGTGTTTTGGTGAACACTGAAGCTTTCTTT
CASSVLVNTEAFF
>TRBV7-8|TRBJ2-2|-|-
TGTGCCAGCAGCTTAGGGGCAGTACCGACCGGGGAGCTGTTTTTT
CASSLGAVPTGELFF
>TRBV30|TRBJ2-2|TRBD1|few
TGTGCCTGGGGGGACAGGGGTAACACCGGGGAGCTGTTTTTT
CAWGDRGNTGELFF
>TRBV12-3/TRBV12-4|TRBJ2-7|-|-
TGTGCCAGCAATGAGAAATTCGAGCAGTACTTC
CASNEKFEQYF
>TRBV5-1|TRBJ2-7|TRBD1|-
TGCGCCAGCAGTCCCGGCAGGGGGCTCGAGCAGTACTTC
CASSPGRGLEQYF
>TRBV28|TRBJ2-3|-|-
TGTGCCAGCAGTTTGGACGGTGGCACAGATACGCAGTATTTT
CASSLDGGTDTQYF
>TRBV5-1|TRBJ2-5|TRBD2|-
TGCGCCAGCAGCTTGATCCTAGCGGGGCAAGAGACCCAGTACTTC
CASSLILAGQETQYF
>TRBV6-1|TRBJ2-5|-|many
TGTGCCAGTGGGGGGCCCCAGTACCAAGAGACCCAGTACTTC
CASGGPQYQETQYF
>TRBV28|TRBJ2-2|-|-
TGTGCCAGCAGTTTGGCTGGCACCAACGCCGGGGAGCTGTTTTTT
CASSLAGTNAGELFF
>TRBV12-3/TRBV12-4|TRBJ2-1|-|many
TGTGCCAGCAGTTTAGCACCCTACAATGAGCAGTTCTTC
CASSLAPYNEQFF
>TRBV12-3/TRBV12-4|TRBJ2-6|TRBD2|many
TGTGCCAGCACCTATTCCGGGACTAGCGGGAGGTTGTCTGGGGCCAACGTCCTGACTTTC
CASTYSGTSGRLSGANVLTF
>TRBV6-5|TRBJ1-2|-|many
TGTGCCAGCAGTTCTCCGGGGAACTATGGCTACACCTTC
CASSSPGNYGYTF
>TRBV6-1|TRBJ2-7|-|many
TGTGCCAGCAAGGAAGGAGGGGTTCACGAGCAGTACTTC
CASKEGGVHEQYF
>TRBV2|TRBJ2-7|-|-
TGTGCCAGCAAAAAACTAGGATCGGACGAGCAGTACTTC
CASKKLGSDEQYF
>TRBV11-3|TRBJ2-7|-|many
TGTGCCAGCAGCTTAGAGAGCACCGGCTACGAGCAGTACTTC
CASSLESTGYEQYF
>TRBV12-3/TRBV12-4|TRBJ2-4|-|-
TGTGCCAGCAGTTTTCGAGGAAGAGACCGAAACATTCAGTACTTC
CASSFRGRDRNIQYF
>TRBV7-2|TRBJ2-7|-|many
TGTGCCAGCAGCGGGGGGTCCCGAGGTGAGCAGTACTTC
CASSGGSRGEQYF
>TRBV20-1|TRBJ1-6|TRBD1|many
TGCAGTGCTAGCACGAGGGACAGAATAAATTCACCCCTCCACTTT
CSASTRDRINSPLHF
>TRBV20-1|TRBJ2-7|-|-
TGCAGTGCTAGTTACTTTCGGGGTAGTGACGAGCAGTACTTC
CSASYFRGSDEQYF
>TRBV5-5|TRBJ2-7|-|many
TGTGCCAGCAGCTTGGCTCCAATGGGGGAGCAGTACTTC
CASSLAPMGEQYF
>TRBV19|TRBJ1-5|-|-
TGTGCCAGTAGTGCCGGGGGGGGGTCGGGCAATCAGCCCCAGCATTTT
CASSAGGGSGNQPQHF
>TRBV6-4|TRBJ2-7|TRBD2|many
TGTGCCAGCAGCGCCGGGACTAGCGGGAGGTGGTACGAGCAGTACTTC
CASSAGTSGRWYEQYF
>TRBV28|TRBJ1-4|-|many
TGTGCCAGCAGTTTAAAATATGACAATCTCAGGAGTAATGAAAAACTGTTTTTT
CASSLKYDNLRSNEKLFF
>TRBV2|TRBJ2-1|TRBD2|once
TGTGCCAGCACCAGTAACTATGTAGCGGGAGAGCAGTTCTTC
CASTSNYVAGEQFF
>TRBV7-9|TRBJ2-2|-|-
TGTGCCAGCAGCATCGAAGGTCGAGGCATCGGGGAGCTGTTTTTT
CASSIEGRGIGELFF
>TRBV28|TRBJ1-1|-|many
TGTGCCAGCAGCCCCACGGGACTGAAAACCCTGAACACTGAAGCTTTCTTT
CASSPTGLKTLNTEAFF
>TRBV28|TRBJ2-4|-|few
TGTGCCAGCAGTTTGAGTTTCGCCCAAAACATTCAGTACTTC
CASSLSFAQNIQYF
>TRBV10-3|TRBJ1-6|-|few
TGTGCCATCAGTGAGTCGGGGGCCAGAAATTCACCCCTCCACTTT
CAISESGARNSPLHF
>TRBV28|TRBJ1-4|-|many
TGTGCCAGCAGTTTCCTGGAAAAACTGTTTTTT
CASSFLEKLFF
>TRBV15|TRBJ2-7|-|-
TGTGCCACCTCGAATGGGGGGTTCAACGAGCAGTACTTC
CATSNGGFNEQYF
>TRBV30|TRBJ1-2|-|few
TGTGCCTGGAGCGAACAAATCGGCCACTATGGCTACACCTTC
CAWSEQIGHYGYTF
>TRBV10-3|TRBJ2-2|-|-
TGTGCCATCAGTGAAGGGTTGGGAGGGGAGCTGTTTTTT
CAISEGLGGELFF
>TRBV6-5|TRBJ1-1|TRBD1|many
TGTGCCAGCAGTTCCCGGACAGGGAAAAACACTGAAGCTTTCTTT
CASSSRTGKNTEAFF
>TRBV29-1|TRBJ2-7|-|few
TGCAGCGTCCCGGGACGGCGCCCGTACGAGCAGTACTTC
CSVPGRRPYEQYF
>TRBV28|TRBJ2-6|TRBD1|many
TGTGCCAGCAGCGGGACAGGGAACGGGGCCAACGTCCTGACTTTC
CASSGTGNGANVLTF
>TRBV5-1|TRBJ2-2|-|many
TGCGCCAGCAGCTTGTATGCCACCGGGGAGCTGTTTTTT
CASSLYATGELFF
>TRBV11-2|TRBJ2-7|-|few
TGTGCCAGCAGCAAGTTGCGGGATACCTACGAGCAGTACTTC
CASSKLRDTYEQYF
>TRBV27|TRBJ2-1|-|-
TGTGCCAGCAGTTTTGGGCGGGGTGTAAATGAGCAGTTCTTC
CASSFGRGVNEQFF
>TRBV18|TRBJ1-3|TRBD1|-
TGTGCCAGCTCACCGGACAGGGTTGGAAACACCATATATTTT
CASSPDRVGNTIYF